This T cell receptor (beta chain) stems from a study of blood T cells in healthy people across ages. Study-wide findings and caveats: Bulk PBMC profiling left naive and antigen-experienced comparisons inconclusive.

A word on this clonotype: Its antigen is not known.

It was with a sample-barcoded 5' primer and a J-beta primer mix that a second PCR of about 6 to 12 cycles was run. TCRdb passed the 5' RACE reads through MiXCR, listing each CDR3 protein once. The data contain 1.5 million to 2 million distinct CDR3 sequences, around 48% of them singletons. V was trimmed by 4 bases and J by 0 bases, leaving 17 bases between them. Germline CDR1 SGHRS, CDR2 YFSETQ. This CDR3 comprises 18 residues. At least 5 micrograms of total RNA were extracted per sample. The chain links TRBV5-1 to TRBJ2-6; D assignment may be TRBD1 or TRBD2 (5 bases each). The sequencing input was blood. The receptor was derived from a woman in her thirties or forties in good health. The chain's CDR3 is CASSPTGTPASGANVLTF. DNA for the CDR3: TGCGCCAGCAGCCCGACCGGGACCCCAGCCTCTGGGGCCAACGTCCTGACTTTC.